Listed here are 23 T cell receptor beta chains from one sample, sequenced in a study of CD8 T cells in Susac syndrome. Reverse transcription of about 0.45 to 1 ug RNA was performed with random hexamers. TCRdb redid the calling of the immunoSEQ multiplex PCR reads with MiXCR, one entry per CDR3 protein. The sample contains about 120,000 distinct CDR3 sequences, 92% of which appear only once. The sequenced material came from CD8+ T cells from PBMCs. These receptors were collected from a human donor in good health.

The genes are TRBV13 and TRBJ2-7, with D possibly matching TRBD1 (5 bases). Germline-derived CDR1 and CDR2 are PRHDT and FYEKMQ (reference sequence). The V and J ends lost 2 bases and 1 base respectively, with 9 bases between them. The CDR3 loop spans 14 amino acids. The CDR3 protein is CASSLTWTSYEQYF. In DNA, the CDR3 is TGTGCCAGCAGCTTAACCTGGACATCCTACGAGCAGTACTTC.

This chain uses TRBV4-2 with TRBJ2-2; 8 bases align to TRBD2. Germline-derived CDR1 and CDR2 are LGHNA and YNFKEQ. V lost 0 bases, J lost 3 bases, and 9 bases stayed unmatched. The length of the CDR3 is 18 residues. The CDR3 sequence: CASSQDAGTSGYTGELFF. The CDR3 coding sequence is TGTGCCAGCAGCCAAGATGCGGGTACTAGCGGTTACACCGGGGAGCTGTTTTTT.

The chain uses TRBV10-3 and TRBJ2-5; 14 bases map to TRBD2. This CDR3 comprises 18 residues. Germline-derived CDR1 and CDR2 are ENHRY and SYGVKD. J gave up 5 bases and V 6 bases, and 14 bases lay outside the gene matches. Here the CDR3 DNA reads TGTGCCATCAGACCGGGACTAGCGGGAGTGGATGGTGGGGAGACCCAGTACTTC. It translates to CAIRPGLAGVDGGETQYF.

The DNA of the CDR3 is TGCGCCAGCAGCCAAGACAGGGAAATGTATGGCTACACCTTC. Translated, it gives CASSQDREMYGYTF. The chain carries TRBV4-1 and TRBJ1-2, with D perhaps matching TRBD1 (5 bases). Looked up from germline, CDR1 is MGHRA and CDR2 is YSYEKL. The CDR3 is made up of 14 amino acids. The V and J ends lost 0 bases and 5 bases respectively, with 10 bases between them.

This chain uses TRBV12-3 or TRBV12-4 with TRBJ1-1; 9 nucleotides align to TRBD1. The CDR3 runs to 14 residues. With 5 bases clipped from V and 2 bases from J, the junction kept 3 bases outside the gene matches. In nucleotides, the CDR3 is TGTGCCAGCAGTCGGGACAGGGCCAACACTGAAGCTTTCTTT. It is translated as CASSRDRANTEAFF.

This clonotype has just one count. The chain has TRBV19 and TRBJ2-5; D gene ambiguous. Germline CDR1 is LNHDA and CDR2 is SQIVND (reference sequence). There are 14 residues in the CDR3. V lost 1 base and J 4 bases, leaving 10 bases between the germline ends. The CDR3 region is CASSIVLVGETQYF. The CDR3 region has the DNA TGTGCCAGTAGTATAGTCTTAGTCGGAGAGACCCAGTACTTC.

The gene calls are TRBV19 and TRBJ2-1; D is uncertain. The ends were cut back, 7 bases at V and 7 bases at J, with 14 bases in the middle. The CDR3 is made up of 13 amino acids. CDR1 is LNHDA and CDR2 is SQIVND in the germline V gene (reference sequence). CDR3: CASTKTAENEQFF. CDR3 nucleotide sequence: TGTGCCAGTACAAAGACCGCAGAGAATGAGCAGTTCTTC.

The rearrangement uses TRBV5-6 and TRBJ1-2; D ambiguous. The V gene lost 4 bases and the J gene lost 2 bases, with 15 bases spanning the gap. Germline lookup yields CDR1 SGHDT and CDR2 YYEEEE. This CDR3 has 15 amino acids. CDR3 region: CASSPPLAGNYGYTF. DNA of the CDR3: TGTGCCAGCAGCCCACCTCTAGCGGGGAACTATGGCTACACCTTC. Using reference TRBV5-6 and TRBJ1-2 for the parts outside the CDR3, the full variable domain is DAGVTQSPTHLIKTRGQQVTLRCSPKSGHDTVSWYQQALGQGPQFIFQYYEEEERQRGNFPDRFSGHQFPNYSSELNVNALLLGDSALYLCASSPPLAGNYGYTFGSGTRLTVV.

The CDR3 region is CASSFEESSEKLFF. DNA of the CDR3: TGTGCCAGCAGCTTTGAGGAGAGTAGTGAAAAACTGTTTTTT. The chain joins TRBV5-5 to TRBJ1-4; D unclear. Germline-derived CDR1 and CDR2 are SGHKS and YYEKEE (reference sequence). Trimming took 2 bases from V and 7 from J, leaving 12 bases between them. This CDR3 contains 14 residues.

The chain couples TRBV9 to TRBJ1-1, with D maybe TRBD1 (5 bases). There are 13 residues in the CDR3. Trimming removed 3 bases at V and 5 bases at J, with 11 bases between. Germline V lookup: CDR1 SGDLS, CDR2 YYNGEE. The CDR3 loop is CASSEGISTEAFF. For the CDR3, the DNA is TGTGCCAGCAGCGAGGGGATTTCTACTGAAGCTTTCTTT.

The chain combines TRBV20-1 with TRBJ1-1; no definite D call. V lost 7 bases to trimming and J lost 1 base, with 10 bases between them. Germline values: CDR1 DFQATT, CDR2 SNEGSKA (reference sequence). CDR3 length: 12 amino acids. The CDR3 coding sequence is TGCAGTGAAAGGCGACCGAACACTGAAGCTTTCTTT. Protein: CSERRPNTEAFF.

The J gene is TRBJ2-7, the V gene TRBV5-1, with D possibly matching TRBD2 (5 bases). The CDR3 loop spans 12 amino acids. V dropped 4 bases and J dropped 5 bases, with 10 bases sitting between them. In germline, CDR1 is SGHRS, CDR2 YFSETQ. CDR3 nucleotide sequence: TGCGCCAGCAGCCCTTGGGGAGACGAGCAGTACTTC. This codes for CASSPWGDEQYF.

The chain links TRBV7-9 to TRBJ1-1, with D unresolved. The CDR3 is 15 residues long. Germline lookup yields CDR1 SEHNR and CDR2 FQNEAQ (reference sequence). The V end lost 4 bases, the J end lost 4 bases, and 16 bases lay between the germline ends. The CDR3 bases are TGTGCCAGCAGCTCCTACCCAGTGGAGAGCACTGAAGCTTTCTTT. This encodes CASSSYPVESTEAFF.

This chain uses TRBV19 with TRBJ2-1; D may be TRBD1 or TRBD2 (5 bases each). The CDR3 spans 16 residues. Germline lookup yields CDR1 LNHDA and CDR2 SQIVND (reference sequence). Trimming took 7 bases from V and 2 from J, leaving 18 bases between them. The CDR3 protein is CASTSNPGSTYNEQFF. As DNA, the CDR3 is TGTGCCAGTACCTCAAACCCAGGGAGTACCTACAATGAGCAGTTCTTC.

As DNA, the CDR3 is TGCAGCGTTAGCCTCCGGACAGGGGGGGATGAAGCTTTCTTT. Amino acid sequence: CSVSLRTGGDEAFF. V and J are TRBV29-1 and TRBJ1-1, with 10 bases identical to TRBD1. CDR1 is SQVTM, CDR2 ANQGSEA, per germline. The V and J ends lost 5 bases and 7 bases, in that order; junction bases with no gene match: 10. The CDR3 consists of 14 residues.

The CDR3: CASSEAGRETDTQYF. The CDR3 DNA is TGTGCCAGCAGTGAGGCAGGGAGGGAGACAGATACGCAGTATTTT. The chain links TRBV25-1 to TRBJ2-3, with 7 positions matching TRBD2. The V segment lost 3 bases and the J segment 3 bases; nucleotides outside the gene matches: 6. There are 15 residues in the CDR3. Looked up from germline, CDR1 is MGHDK and CDR2 is SYGVNS.

This clonotype was seen once. The J gene is TRBJ2-7, the V gene TRBV5-6, with 14 bases that match TRBD2. The V gene end was trimmed by 3 bases and the J gene end by 0 bases; junction bases not matched to a gene: 5. Germline assignment: CDR1 SGHDT and CDR2 YYEEEE. This CDR3 is built from 17 residues. CDR3 protein: CASSWTSGGSSSYEQYF. The CDR3 coding sequence is TGTGCCAGCAGCTGGACTAGCGGGGGGTCAAGCTCCTACGAGCAGTACTTC.

The V and J genes are TRBV7-2 and TRBJ2-7; a possible D gene is TRBD2 (5 bases). Germline values: CDR1 SGHTA, CDR2 FQGNSA. V was trimmed by 5 bases and J by 1 base, leaving 15 bases between them. The CDR3 runs 15 residues. The chain's CDR3 is CASSPTASKSYEQYF. DNA of the CDR3: TGTGCCAGCAGCCCTACGGCTAGCAAATCCTACGAGCAGTACTTC.

V and J are TRBV27 and TRBJ2-1; D uncertain. Deletions cut 5 bases from V and 5 bases from J, with 4 bases between. In germline, CDR1 is MNHEY, CDR2 SMNVEV (reference sequence). The CDR3 covers 11 residues. The CDR3 sequence: CASSQNNEQFF. As DNA, the CDR3 is TGTGCCAGCAGTCAAAACAATGAGCAGTTCTTC.

The rearrangement links TRBV19 to TRBJ2-7, with D possibly TRBD1 on 6 matching bases. V lost 6 bases to trimming and J lost 7 bases, with 10 bases between them. The CDR3 covers 11 residues. Germline CDR1 and CDR2: LNHDA and SQIVND (reference sequence). CDR3 sequence reads: CASRSQGEQYF. The CDR3, as DNA: TGTGCCAGTAGGTCCCAGGGGGAGCAGTACTTC.

The CDR3 sequence is CASSRTSPYEQYF. CDR3 in DNA: TGCGCCAGCAGCAGGACTAGCCCCTACGAGCAGTACTTC. This rearrangement joins TRBV5-1 to TRBJ2-7; 8 positions match TRBD2. Germline loops: CDR1 SGHRS, CDR2 YFSETQ. After removal of 4 bases from V and 2 bases from J, the junction contained 2 bases not matched to a gene. The CDR3 loop spans 13 amino acids.

J is TRBJ2-7 and V is TRBV18, with TRBD1 matching 7 bases. Trimming at V came to 6 bases and at J to 3 bases, leaving 8 bases not matched to a gene. Germline lookup yields CDR1 KGHSH and CDR2 LQKENI. CDR3 length: 14 residues. CDR3 in amino acids: CASSSRQGVYEQYF. The DNA for the CDR3 is TGTGCCAGCTCCTCGAGACAGGGAGTCTACGAGCAGTACTTC.

This clonotype was counted a few times. V is TRBV7-2 and J is TRBJ2-5, with D unclear. The V end was cut by 2 bases, the J end by 3 bases, with 1 base between. In germline, CDR1 is SGHTA, CDR2 FQGNSA. This CDR3 is 11 amino acids long. CDR3 nucleotide sequence: TGTGCCAGCAGCTTAAAAGAGACCCAGTACTTC. It translates to CASSLKETQYF.